Listed here are 26 T cell receptor beta chains from one sample, sequenced in a study of tumor and adjacent non-tumor tissue in lung cancer. A modified ARM-PCR protocol with three rounds of nested PCR amplified TCRbeta. TCRdb redid the calling of the multiplex PCR reads with MiXCR, one entry per CDR3 protein. The sample shows about 93,000 distinct CDR3 sequences, around 65% of them seen only once. RNA was extracted from bulk tissue without any cell sorting. Material for sequencing was lung tumor tissue. These receptors all stem from a man in his 70s with non-small cell lung cancer.

In its sample, this clonotype was seen many times. CDR3 sequence: CASSYWTQGAYGYTF. CDR3 nucleotide sequence: TGTGCCAGCAGTTACTGGACACAGGGGGCCTATGGCTACACCTTC. The chain recombines TRBV6-5 with TRBJ1-2; 9 nucleotides match TRBD1. Losses at the gene ends were 1 base for V and 4 bases for J; bases not matched to a gene: 4. CDR1 is MNHEY, CDR2 SVGAGI, per germline. This CDR3 is 15 amino acids long.

A few counts support this clonotype. Being one base from a much bigger clone, this may be a read error. The conserved phenylalanine or tryptophan is not found at the CDR3 terminus, so this likely reflects a read error. V usage is TRBV6-9 and J usage is TRBJ1-6; TRBD1 might be the D (5 bases). V was cut by 7 bases and J by 10 bases, with 14 bases left in between. Germline V gene sequence: CDR1 MNHGY, CDR2 SVAAGI. The length of the CDR3 is 13 residues. The CDR3 DNA follows: TGTGCCAGCATCGGGGGACGGAGATCACCCCTCCACTCT. Its protein product is CASIGGRRSPLHS.

The sample holds many counts of this clonotype. The chain combines TRBV7-9 with TRBJ2-7; D may be TRBD2 (6 bases). V was pared by 4 bases and J by 4 bases, with 8 bases between. Per germline, CDR1 SEHNR and CDR2 FQNEAQ (reference sequence). The CDR3 is 12 residues long. The CDR3: CASSYGGYEQYF. CDR3 sequence (DNA): TGTGCCAGCAGCTACGGGGGTTACGAGCAGTACTTC.

About this clonotype itself: A much bigger clone sits one base away, suggesting this may be a read error. The chain is built from TRBV29-1 and TRBJ2-5; TRBD1 aligns across 7 bases. J gave up 2 bases and V 6 bases, and 12 bases lay outside the gene matches. The CDR3 consists of 15 residues. Germline loops: CDR1 SQVTM, CDR2 ANQGSEA. CDR3 residues: CSVGRDSHTQETQYF. The CDR3 DNA reads TGCAGCGTAGGCCGGGACAGCCATACTCAAGAGACCCAGTACTTC.

The chain is built from TRBV24-1 and TRBJ2-2, with D possibly TRBD1 on 5 matching bases. Germline CDR1 and CDR2: KGHDR and SFDVKD. V lost 6 bases and J 2 bases, leaving 15 bases between the germline ends. The CDR3 loop spans 16 amino acids. CDR3 DNA sequence: TGTGCCACCAGTACCAGGCGAAGGGGCAACACCGGGGAGCTGTTTTTT. The encoded protein is CATSTRRRGNTGELFF.

This clonotype was seen at least ten times. The genes are TRBV5-4 and TRBJ1-1; 8 bases fit TRBD1. V was pared by 3 bases and J by 5 bases, with 6 bases of the junction left unmatched. CDR1 is SGHNT, CDR2 YYREEE, per germline (reference sequence). The CDR3 is 14 residues long. The CDR3 DNA sequence: TGTGCCAGCAGCTCAGGGGGCGGGTATACTGAAGCTTTCTTT. Translating it yields CASSSGGGYTEAFF.

This clonotype was counted at least ten times. The V gene is TRBV12-3 or TRBV12-4, the J gene TRBJ2-1; D is unresolved. Trimming cost V 2 bases and J 7 bases, with 12 bases left between them. The CDR3 loop spans 14 amino acids. The CDR3 is CASSLHLTVNEQFF. The DNA for the CDR3 is TGTGCCAGCAGTTTACACCTCACTGTAAATGAGCAGTTCTTC.

This clonotype was recorded many times. This sequence joins TRBV14 and TRBJ1-2; D might be TRBD1 (5 bases). The ends were cut back, 0 bases at V and 4 bases at J, with 24 bases in the middle. CDR1 SGHDN and CDR2 FVKESK come from the germline V gene. The CDR3 extends over 19 amino acids. The CDR3 sequence: CASSQDPAGRGGGGYGYTF. For the CDR3, the DNA is TGTGCCAGCAGCCAAGACCCTGCGGGACGTGGGGGAGGAGGCTATGGCTACACCTTC.

At least ten counts were recorded for this clonotype. This chain uses TRBV5-1 with TRBJ2-1, with a tentative D call TRBD2 (6 bases). The length of the CDR3 is 15 residues. From germline, CDR1 is SGHRS and CDR2 YFSETQ. V shed 2 bases and J shed 2 bases, with 11 bases lying between them. The CDR3 DNA reads as TGCGCCAGCAGCTTACTCGGGGGACCCTACAATGAGCAGTTCTTC. It is translated as CASSLLGGPYNEQFF.

The gene calls are TRBV7-8 and TRBJ1-5; 7 bases are shared with TRBD1. The junction had 15 bases not matched to a gene; V was cut back by 8 bases and J by 2 bases. Germline CDR1 SGHVS, CDR2 FQNEAQ. This CDR3 spans 17 amino acids. The CDR3 sequence: CASLADRAALGNQPQHF. The CDR3 bases are TGTGCCAGCCTAGCCGACAGGGCCGCATTGGGCAATCAGCCCCAGCATTTT.

The CDR3 nucleotides read TGTGCCAGCAGCCCACTGGGACCACGCGGGAAGCCTTTTTTT. Its protein is CASSPLGPRGKPFF. This sequence joins TRBV11-2 and TRBJ2-2; maybe TRBD2 (6 bases). V was clipped by 5 bases and J by 17 bases, with 24 bases between them. There are 14 residues in the CDR3. Germline assignment: CDR1 SGHAT and CDR2 FQNNGV.

Of note for this clonotype: A read error may produce the germline difference seen at one junction end. CDR3: CANSLEGETNTEAFF. The CDR3 DNA reads as TGTGCCAACAGCTTAGAAGGGGAAACGAACACTGAAGCTTTCTTT. The chain combines TRBV11-2 with TRBJ1-1; possible D gene TRBD1, 5 bases. Germline V CDR1 and CDR2: SGHAT, FQNNGV. This CDR3 has 15 residues.

Only a few counts were recorded for this clonotype. V usage is TRBV4-1 and J usage is TRBJ1-4, with a tentative D call TRBD1 (5 bases). Looked up from germline, CDR1 is MGHRA and CDR2 is YSYEKL. V was pared by 0 bases and J by 7 bases, with 15 bases between. This CDR3 comprises 16 residues. For the CDR3, the DNA is TGCGCCAGCAGCCAAGATGGACTCAAAAGGGGTGAAAAACTGTTTTTT. Its protein product is CASSQDGLKRGEKLFF.

This clonotype was seen repeatedly, ten times or more. The chain links TRBV12-3 or TRBV12-4 to TRBJ1-5; D gene unclear. Trimming removed 4 bases at V and 4 bases at J, with 8 bases between. The CDR3 is 13 residues long. Here the CDR3 reads CASSSQDNQPQHF. Here the CDR3 DNA reads TGTGCCAGCAGTTCGCAGGATAATCAGCCCCAGCATTTT.

The chain combines TRBV5-1 with TRBJ2-3; D may be TRBD2 (6 bases). V lost 5 bases, J lost 2 bases, and 15 bases lay in between. This CDR3 spans 15 amino acids. From germline, CDR1 is SGHRS and CDR2 YFSETQ. CDR3 in DNA: TGCGCCAGCAGATTAGGAGGGGCGGCCACAGATACGCAGTATTTT. Translating it yields CASRLGGAATDTQYF.

In this sample, this clonotype turned up many times. The chain carries TRBV4-1 and TRBJ2-1, with 14 bases matching TRBD2. The CDR3 has 17 residues. The J segment lost 0 bases and the V segment lost 3 bases, leaving 1 base of the junction unmatched. Germline CDR1 MGHRA, CDR2 YSYEKL. CDR3 sequence (DNA): TGCGCCAGCAGCCAGGGGACTAGCGGGAGCTCCTACAATGAGCAGTTCTTC. Protein: CASSQGTSGSSYNEQFF.

Concerning this clonotype: This probably arose from a read error, given a far larger clone one base away. The rearrangement links TRBV6-4 to TRBJ2-2; unclear D gene. Germline assignment: CDR1 MRHNA and CDR2 SNTAGT. The CDR3 totals 12 residues. V lost 10 bases to trimming and J lost 2 bases, with 8 bases between them. CDR3 nucleotides: TGTGCCAACTCTACCAACACCGGGGAGCTGTTTTTT. This codes for CANSTNTGELFF.

This clonotype was detected only a few times. The junction does not match germline at one end; this may be a read error. The rearrangement links TRBV4-1 to TRBJ2-7; 10 nucleotides agree with TRBD1. This CDR3 comprises 15 residues. Germline CDR1 MGHRA, CDR2 YSYEKL. The CDR3, as DNA: TGCTCCAGCTCACCGGGACAGGGGTTCTCCTGCGAGCAGTACTTC. It is translated as CSSSPGQGFSCEQYF.

The chain links TRBV5-1 to TRBJ2-5, with TRBD2 as a possible D gene (5 bases). Germline CDR1 and CDR2: SGHRS and YFSETQ. V lost 1 base, J lost 7 bases, and 20 bases lay in between. The CDR3 sequence is 16 residues long. CDR3 loop: CASSLYERRGVGTQYF. The CDR3 DNA is TGCGCCAGCAGCTTGTACGAGCGCCGGGGAGTGGGGACCCAGTACTTC. Looking up the rest from reference TRBV5-1 and TRBJ2-5 gives the full variable domain: KAGVTQTPRYLIKTRGQQVTLSCSPISGHRSVSWYQQTPGQGLQFLFEYFSETQRNKGNFPGRFSGRQFSNSRSEMNVSTLELGDSALYLCASSLYERRGVGTQYFGPGTRLLVL.

Regarding this clonotype: Compared with germline, one end of the junction differs, possibly owing to a read error. The chain links TRBV11-2 to TRBJ2-7, with TRBD1 identical over 7 bases. CDR3 length equals 14 residues. Germline V gives CDR1 SGHAT, CDR2 FQNNGV. In DNA form, the CDR3 reads TGTGCCAGCGGCTTAGACTACAGGGGCGGCGAACAGTACTTC. Translation: CASGLDYRGGEQYF.

This clonotype was detected many times. V and J are TRBV6-5 and TRBJ1-2, with a tentative D call TRBD1 (5 bases). Trimming took off 4 bases at V and 4 bases at J, with 13 bases between the two ends. From germline, CDR1 is MNHEY and CDR2 SVGAGI. CDR3 length equals 14 residues. This CDR3 reads CASSSNGAGYGYTF. CDR3 DNA sequence: TGTGCCAGCAGTTCCAACGGGGCCGGCTATGGCTACACCTTC.

The chain recombines TRBV7-9 with TRBJ2-7; D unresolved. The CDR3 sequence is 12 residues long. V gave up 0 bases and J gave up 4 bases, with 4 bases separating them. Germline V lookup: CDR1 SEHNR, CDR2 FQNEAQ (reference sequence). CDR3 bases: TGTGCCAGCAGCTTAGCGAGGTACGAGCAGTACTTC. Protein: CASSLARYEQYF.

A remark on this clonotype: Compared with germline, one end of the junction differs, possibly owing to a read error. This chain uses TRBV12-3 or TRBV12-4 with TRBJ1-5; possibly TRBD1 for D (5 bases). This CDR3 has 14 residues. The CDR3 region is CASSLTRGGQPRYF. CDR3 DNA: TGTGCCAGCAGTTTAACGCGGGGGGGTCAGCCCCGGTATTTT.

Turning to this clonotype: Germline is not matched at one junction end, which may reflect a read error. The rearrangement uses TRBV12-3 or TRBV12-4 and TRBJ2-2; tentatively, D is TRBD1 or TRBD2 (5 bases each). This CDR3 has 15 amino acids. In DNA, the CDR3 is TGTGCCAGCAGGTTAGAGGGACCGAACACCGGGGTGATGTTTTTT. Translating it yields CASRLEGPNTGVMFF.

Concerning this clonotype: At one end, the junction sequence differs from germline, possibly due to a read error. CDR3 sequence reads: CASSTGGGKLSF. CDR3 in DNA: TGTGCCAGTAGCACAGGGGGGGGAAAACTGTCTTTT. This chain uses TRBV7-9 with TRBJ1-4; TRBD1 agrees at 8 bases. Looked up from germline, CDR1 is SEHNR and CDR2 is FQNEAQ (reference sequence). The CDR3 runs 12 residues. The variable domain in full, with the rest retrieved from reference TRBV7-9 and TRBJ1-4, is DTGVSQNPRHKITKRGQNVTFRCDPISEHNRLYWYRQTLGQGPEFLTYFQNEAQLEKSRLLSDRFSAERPKGSFSTLEIQRTEQGDSAMYLCASSTGGGKLSFGSGTQLSVL.

A note on this clonotype: Given a much more abundant clone one base away, this may be a read error. CDR3 protein: CASSPRASSYDEQFF. CDR3 nucleotide sequence: TGTGCCAGCAGCCCGAGGGCCTCCTCCTACGATGAGCAGTTCTTC. V and J are TRBV5-4 and TRBJ2-1; D possibly corresponds to TRBD2 (5 bases). The CDR3 is 15 amino acids. CDR1 and CDR2 (germline): SGHNT, YYREEE (reference sequence).